This is a list of T cell receptor beta chains from one sample in a study of TIL therapy for anti-PD-1-resistant metastatic lung cancer. Repertoires were generated with immunoSEQ multiplex PCR, while TCRdb's copy carries only in-frame clones and drops some. The sample yields 20,000 to 25,000 clones, more than 65% seen once. Sequences were derived from blood, sampled at baseline. These receptors originate from a person between 25 and 80 years old with non-small cell lung cancer. The CDR3 runs from the conserved cysteine through the conserved F or W. The D gene is left open where the match is weak. Where a row states a size, it is once, few, many or the class of an expanded clone; other rows omit it.

-	-	TRBV21-1	TRBJ1-2	CASSKRVLVTGGCGGYTF	TGTGCCAGCAGCAAACGTGTTTTGGTGACAGGGGGCTGTGGAGGCTACACCTTC
TRBD1	-	TRBV6-5	TRBJ2-7	CASRETGLYEQYF	TGTGCCAGCAGGGAGACAGGGCTATACGAGCAGTACTTC
-	-	TRBV12-5	TRBJ1-2	CASGLVPGRTPVYGYTF	TGTGCTAGTGGTTTGGTGCCCGGACGGACCCCTGTCTATGGCTACACCTTC
TRBD1	-	TRBV6-1	TRBJ1-4	CASSLIGQARGKLFF	TGTGCCAGCAGCCTCATCGGACAGGCACGCGGAAAACTGTTTTTT
TRBD2	-	TRBV30	TRBJ2-3	CAWSVSPGGGYTQYF	TGTGCCTGGAGTGTATCGCCGGGAGGGGGTTATACGCAGTATTTT
-	-	TRBV7-2	TRBJ2-5	CASSLNLQRGETQYF	TGTGCCAGCAGCTTAAACCTACAAAGGGGAGAGACCCAGTACTTC
-	-	TRBV7-9	TRBJ1-2	CASGDLLNYGYTF	TGTGCCAGCGGGGACCTCCTTAACTATGGCTACACCTTC
-	few	TRBV19	TRBJ2-5	CASSIGRTLETQYF	TGTGCCAGTAGTATAGGGCGGACGTTGGAGACCCAGTACTTC
TRBD2	few	TRBV14	TRBJ2-2	CASSPQAGGYTGELFF	TGTGCCAGCAGCCCCCAAGCGGGGGGTTACACCGGGGAGCTGTTTTTT
TRBD1	-	TRBV12-5	TRBJ1-2	CASVTGLNGYTF	TGTGCTAGTGTGACAGGGTTAAATGGCTACACCTTC
TRBD2	-	TRBV4-1	TRBJ2-3	CASSRVLVRRETTDTQYF	TGCGCCAGCAGCCGTGTCCTAGTACGGCGGGAGACCACAGATACGCAGTATTTT
-	few	TRBV5-6	TRBJ2-5	CASSLVRETQYF	TGTGCCAGCAGCTTGGTACGAGAGACCCAGTACTTC
-	-	TRBV7-2	TRBJ2-2	CALFWGRTGELFF	TGTGCCCTCTTTTGGGGACGGACCGGGGAGCTGTTTTTT
TRBD2	-	TRBV7-2	TRBJ2-3	CASSFASGGRTDTQYF	TGTGCCAGCAGCTTCGCTAGCGGGGGGCGCACAGATACGCAGTATTTT
TRBD1	-	TRBV2	TRBJ1-2	CASSQRQGNGYTF	TGTGCCAGCAGTCAACGACAGGGGAATGGCTACACCTTC
-	-	TRBV25-1	TRBJ2-3	CASSDEGVSTDTQYF	TGTGCCAGCAGTGATGAGGGGGTTAGCACAGATACGCAGTATTTT
-	few	TRBV5-5	TRBJ1-1	CASSLGGTNTEAFF	TGTGCCAGCAGCTTGGGGGGGACAAACACTGAAGCTTTCTTT
-	-	TRBV18	TRBJ1-1	CASSFISGSLNTEAFF	TGTGCCAGCTCATTCATTTCGGGGAGCTTGAACACTGAAGCTTTCTTT
-	-	TRBV6-5	TRBJ1-6	CASSSPTYNSPLHF	TGTGCCAGCAGTTCCCCCACATATAATTCACCCCTCCACTTT
-	medium-sized	TRBV3-1/TRBV3-2	TRBJ2-2	CASSQPRLGGELFF	TGTGCCAGCAGCCAACCCAGGTTGGGCGGGGAGCTGTTTTTT
-	-	TRBV20-1	TRBJ2-3	CSASKPTSTDTQYF	TGCAGTGCTAGTAAACCCACCAGCACAGATACGCAGTATTTT
TRBD2	few	TRBV3-1/TRBV3-2	TRBJ2-2	CASSQSMAGDLLSTGELFF	TGTGCCAGCAGCCAATCAATGGCGGGGGACCTATTATCAACCGGGGAGCTGTTTTTT
TRBD2	-	TRBV3-1/TRBV3-2	TRBJ2-3	CASSQSQLSGRSDTQYF	TGTGCCAGCAGCCAATCCCAGCTTAGCGGGAGATCAGATACGCAGTATTTT
-	-	TRBV4-1	TRBJ2-1	CASSQLFTRERYNEQFF	TGCGCCAGCAGCCAACTTTTTACGAGGGAACGGTACAATGAGCAGTTCTTC
TRBD2	-	TRBV4-1	TRBJ2-1	CASSQTSGIYYNEQFF	TGCGCCAGCAGCCAAACCAGCGGGATTTACTACAATGAGCAGTTCTTC